These 26 T cell receptor beta chains were sequenced from one sample in a study of blood T cell repertoires in COVID-19. The method was immunoSEQ multiplex PCR; TCRdb's version includes in-frame clones alone and lacks a portion of them. The sample includes 200,000 to 300,000 clones, 70% to 90% seen only once; the top ten take 3.3%. Sample: PBMCs or T cells enriched from blood (not recorded which). Every receptor here comes from a woman aged 40 to 49 with acute COVID-19.

This clone was counted a few times. This specimen includes other DNA sequences encoding the same CDR3. The J gene is TRBJ2-1, the V gene TRBV19; no reliable D call. Germline CDR1 is LNHDA and CDR2 is SQIVND (reference sequence). The V end was cut by 6 bases, the J end by 3 bases, with 6 bases between. The CDR3 is 12 residues long. The CDR3 reads CASRGGYNEQFF. The CDR3 nucleotides read TGTGCCAGTAGAGGCGGCTACAATGAGCAGTTCTTC.

The genes are TRBV25-1 and TRBJ1-2, with D hard to call. From germline, CDR1 is MGHDK and CDR2 SYGVNS. The CDR3 has 13 residues. The V end was cut by 3 bases, the J end by 11 bases, with 16 bases between. The CDR3 DNA sequence: TGTGCCAGCAGTGACTTCCTGGCGGAGCGATACACCTTC. This sequence encodes CASSDFLAERYTF.

The rearrangement uses TRBV4-1 and TRBJ2-1, with a possible D match to TRBD1 (6 bases). Germline V lookup: CDR1 MGHRA, CDR2 YSYEKL. The ends were cut back, 4 bases at V and 7 bases at J, with 11 bases in the middle. This CDR3 has 13 residues. CDR3 amino acids: CASSRDQGNEQFF. As DNA, the CDR3 is TGCGCCAGCAGCCGAGACCAGGGGAATGAGCAGTTCTTC.

This clone was observed a single time. This CDR3 is CASSFGAGGVTDTQYF. The CDR3, as DNA: TGTGCCAGCAGCTTTGGGGCGGGGGGAGTCACAGATACGCAGTATTTT. The chain joins TRBV5-8 to TRBJ2-3; 8 bases are shared with TRBD2. In germline, CDR1 is SGHTS, CDR2 YDEGEE. This CDR3 has 16 amino acids. V lost 2 bases to trimming and J lost 2 bases; unmatched junction nucleotides: 7. Supplemented by reference TRBV5-8 and TRBJ2-3, the full variable domain reads EAGVTQSPTHLIKTRGQQATLRCSPISGHTSVYWYQQALGLGLQFLLWYDEGEERNRGNFPPRFSGRQFPNYSSELNVNALELEDSALYLCASSFGAGGVTDTQYFGPGTRLTVL.

The chain carries TRBV25-1 and TRBJ2-1, with D possibly TRBD2 on 5 matching bases. Germline loops: CDR1 MGHDK, CDR2 SYGVNS. This CDR3 comprises 13 residues. The ends were cut back, 4 bases at V and 3 bases at J, with 7 bases in the middle. CDR3 protein: CASSAGNYNEQFF. The DNA of the CDR3 is TGTGCCAGCAGTGCCGGGAACTACAATGAGCAGTTCTTC.

The chain links TRBV24-1 to TRBJ1-2, with unresolved D. Trimming stripped 4 bases from V and 3 bases from J, with 11 bases between. The CDR3 contains 14 residues. The V gene's germline CDR1 is KGHDR and CDR2 SFDVKD. CDR3 amino acids: CATSDIDGDYGYTF. The CDR3 bases are TGTGCCACCAGTGACATCGACGGGGACTATGGCTACACCTTC.

V is TRBV14 and J is TRBJ2-7; D possibly corresponds to TRBD2 (6 bases). This CDR3 region has 14 residues. The V end was cut by 6 bases, the J end by 1 base, with 13 bases between. Per germline, CDR1 SGHDN and CDR2 FVKESK. In DNA form, the CDR3 reads TGTGCCAGCAGATCGCGGGACGGGTCCTACGAGCAGTACTTC. Translating gives CASRSRDGSYEQYF. Full variable domain (remainder filled in from reference TRBV14 and TRBJ2-7): EAGVTQFPSHSVIEKGQTVTLRCDPISGHDNLYWYRRVMGKEIKFLLHFVKESKQDESGMPNNRFLAERTGGTYSTLKVQPAELEDSGVYFCASRSRDGSYEQYFGPGTRLTVT.

With respect to this clone: Other DNA sequences from this sample encode an identical CDR3 as well. The chain joins TRBV15 to TRBJ2-7, with unresolved D. The V and J ends lost 0 bases and 2 bases respectively, with 5 bases between them. CDR1 is LNHNV and CDR2 is YYDKDF in the germline V gene (reference sequence). This CDR3 comprises 13 residues. The DNA for the CDR3 is TGTGCCACCAGCAGAGATTTAACCTACGAGCAGTACTTC. This codes for CATSRDLTYEQYF.

In the case of this clone: Other DNA sequences in this specimen translate into the identical CDR3. CDR3 region: CASSPRTSGSYEQYF. CDR3 DNA: TGTGCCAGCAGTCCGCGGACTAGCGGGAGCTACGAGCAGTACTTC. The chain combines TRBV27 with TRBJ2-7; 13 bases are a match to TRBD2. CDR3 length: 15 amino acids. Germline CDR1 MNHEY, CDR2 SMNVEV (reference sequence). The ends lost 5 bases at V and 3 bases at J; junction bases unmatched: 4.

The rearrangement links TRBV19 to TRBJ2-5; no clear D. This CDR3 spans 13 amino acids. Germline V gene lookup returns CDR1 LNHDA and CDR2 SQIVND (reference sequence). V lost 3 bases, J lost 7 bases, and 12 bases lay in between. The DNA for the CDR3 is TGTGCCAGTAGTATGTCAGCGAGAGGGACCCAGTACTTC. This translates into CASSMSARGTQYF.

The V gene is TRBV5-1, the J gene TRBJ2-1, with 7 bases aligning to TRBD2. Germline V gene lookup returns CDR1 SGHRS and CDR2 YFSETQ. V dropped 0 bases and J dropped 4; count of bases not matched to a gene: 4. The CDR3 is 15 residues long. DNA for the CDR3: TGCGCCAGCAGCTTGGTAGCGGGTGAATACAATGAGCAGTTCTTC. This translates into CASSLVAGEYNEQFF.

The CDR3 region is CATGQGGEKLFF. The DNA of the CDR3 is TGTGCCACCGGACAGGGGGGGGAAAAACTGTTTTTT. The chain carries TRBV19 and TRBJ1-4; 10 bases fit TRBD1. This CDR3 has 12 amino acids. CDR1 LNHDA and CDR2 SQIVND come from the germline V gene (reference sequence). V shed 10 bases and J 8 bases; nucleotides not matched to a gene: 4.

The V gene is TRBV2, the J gene TRBJ2-1; the D gene is possibly TRBD2 (6 bases). From germline, CDR1 is SNHLY and CDR2 FYNNEI. This CDR3 has 15 residues. V dropped 2 bases and J dropped 7 bases, with 15 bases sitting between them. In nucleotides, the CDR3 is TGTGCCAGCAGTGAATCGACGGGAGTGAGGAATGAGCAGTTCTTC. It encodes CASSESTGVRNEQFF.

The rearrangement links TRBV29-1 to TRBJ1-1; the D gene is possibly TRBD1 (6 bases). CDR3 length: 13 residues. Germline V lookup: CDR1 SQVTM, CDR2 ANQGSEA. Trimming pared 6 bases from V and 7 bases from J, leaving 18 bases between. The CDR3 DNA is TGCAGCGTCAGACAGGCGTCAATGGATGAAGCTTTCTTT. Translated: CSVRQASMDEAFF.

This clone was picked up a small number of times. The chain carries TRBV2 and TRBJ1-5; 9 bases fit TRBD1. The CDR3 totals 15 residues. Germline V gene sequence: CDR1 SNHLY, CDR2 FYNNEI. V lost 6 bases, J lost 5 bases, and 8 bases stayed unmatched. CDR3 sequence reads: CASSLTGGADQPQHF. The DNA for the CDR3 is TGTGCCAGCAGCCTTACAGGGGGCGCAGATCAGCCCCAGCATTTT.

The gene calls are TRBV15 and TRBJ2-3; 10 bases line up with TRBD2. Germline V lookup: CDR1 LNHNV, CDR2 YYDKDF (reference sequence). The V segment lost 1 base and the J segment 2 bases; nucleotides outside the gene matches: 3. This CDR3 has 16 residues. In nucleotides, the CDR3 is TGTGCCACCAGCAGAGGAACTAGCGGGATCACAGATACGCAGTATTTT. Its protein product is CATSRGTSGITDTQYF.

This clone has a single count. The gene calls are TRBV5-6 and TRBJ1-4; TRBD1 agrees at 9 bases. The CDR3 contains 15 residues. Germline V gives CDR1 SGHDT, CDR2 YYEEEE. The V gene end was trimmed by 4 bases and the J gene end by 5 bases; junction bases not matched to a gene: 6. CDR3 protein: CASSVGDRENEKLFF. In DNA, the CDR3 is TGTGCCAGCAGCGTCGGGGACAGGGAGAATGAAAAACTGTTTTTT.

This chain joins TRBV30 and TRBJ1-2, with a weak D call TRBD1 (6 bases). The germline CDR1 and CDR2 sequences are GTSNPN and SVGIG (reference sequence). The V end lost 2 bases, the J end lost 6 bases, and 10 bases lay between the germline ends. The CDR3 consists of 12 residues. DNA of the CDR3: TGTGCCTGGAGTCCAGGGGTCGATGGCTACACCTTC. Protein: CAWSPGVDGYTF.

This clone was seen a few times. V usage is TRBV11-3 and J usage is TRBJ2-2; TRBD1 might be the D (5 bases). From germline, CDR1 is SGHNT and CDR2 YENEEA. Deletions cut 0 bases from V and 2 bases from J, with 13 bases between. This CDR3 has 17 amino acids. CDR3 sequence (DNA): TGTGCCAGCAGCTTAGAGTCGTCGACAGTCAACACCGGGGAGCTGTTTTTT. It specifies CASSLESSTVNTGELFF.

The chain carries TRBV5-4 and TRBJ1-4; 8 bases fit TRBD1. The CDR3 has 15 amino acids. The germline gives CDR1 SGHNT, CDR2 YYREEE (reference sequence). Germline trimming cut 0 bases from V and 4 bases from J; bases unmatched to any gene: 2. In nucleotides, the CDR3 is TGTGCCAGCAGCTTGGGACAGGGGATTAATGAAAAACTGTTTTTT. Amino acids: CASSLGQGINEKLFF.

The chain uses TRBV19 and TRBJ1-4; the match to TRBD1 covers 9 bases. The CDR3 runs to 13 residues. The V and J ends lost 7 bases and 8 bases, in that order; junction bases with no gene match: 5. The germline V gene encodes CDR1 LNHDA and CDR2 SQIVND (reference sequence). Here the CDR3 DNA reads TGTGCCAGTACCTGGACAGGGGTGGAAAAACTGTTTTTT. Translating gives CASTWTGVEKLFF.

This clone has a single count. This chain connects TRBV5-1 to TRBJ2-2; TRBD2 aligns across 9 bases. V was pared by 3 bases and J by 5 bases, with 5 bases of the junction left unmatched. This CDR3 is built from 15 residues. Germline V gene sequence: CDR1 SGHRS, CDR2 YFSETQ. CDR3 DNA sequence: TGCGCCAGCAGCTCGGCTAGCGGGGTAACCGGGGAGCTGTTTTTT. It encodes CASSSASGVTGELFF.

Here the CDR3 reads CASSTQGTNQPQHF. The CDR3, as DNA: TGTGCCAGTAGTACACAGGGGACTAATCAGCCCCAGCATTTT. This chain connects TRBV19 to TRBJ1-5; TRBD1 matches at 7 bases. This CDR3 region has 14 residues. V shed 4 bases, J shed 4 bases, and the junction held 4 bases outside the gene matches. Germline CDR1 and CDR2: LNHDA and SQIVND (reference sequence).

The chain is built from TRBV7-2 and TRBJ2-7; TRBD2 agrees at 7 bases. V trimming: 6 bases; J trimming: 0 bases; junction bases outside the gene matches: 5. The germline CDR1 and CDR2 sequences are SGHTA and FQGNSA. The CDR3 contains 14 residues. The CDR3, as DNA: TGTGCCAGCAGTCGGGACTACTTCTCCTACGAGCAGTACTTC. This translates into CASSRDYFSYEQYF.

In the case of this clone: Germline and junction disagree at one end, which may indicate a read error. The chain recombines TRBV7-7 with TRBJ2-1, with 14 positions matching TRBD2. CDR1 SSHAT and CDR2 FNYEAQ come from the germline V gene (reference sequence). The CDR3 loop spans 16 amino acids. CDR3 nucleotides: TGTGCTAGCAGCCCGATGGGACTAGCGGGAGTGGGTGAGCAGTTCTTC. Its translation is CASSPMGLAGVGEQFF.

The rearrangement uses TRBV18 and TRBJ2-7; weak D call: TRBD1 (6 bases). The CDR3 is made up of 17 amino acids. CDR1 is KGHSH and CDR2 is LQKENI in the germline V gene. Trimming left V 6 bases short and J 2 bases short, with 23 bases between. The CDR3 region has the DNA TGTGCCAGCTCTATTTACGGGCGACAGGTGAAAGCCTACGAGCAGTACTTC. Translation gives CASSIYGRQVKAYEQYF. Together with reference TRBV18 and TRBJ2-7, the CDR3 gives the full variable domain: NAGVMQNPRHLVRRRGQEARLRCSPMKGHSHVYWYRQLPEEGLKFMVYLQKENIIDESGMPKERFSAEFPKEGPSILRIQQVVRGDSAAYFCASSIYGRQVKAYEQYFGPGTRLTVT.